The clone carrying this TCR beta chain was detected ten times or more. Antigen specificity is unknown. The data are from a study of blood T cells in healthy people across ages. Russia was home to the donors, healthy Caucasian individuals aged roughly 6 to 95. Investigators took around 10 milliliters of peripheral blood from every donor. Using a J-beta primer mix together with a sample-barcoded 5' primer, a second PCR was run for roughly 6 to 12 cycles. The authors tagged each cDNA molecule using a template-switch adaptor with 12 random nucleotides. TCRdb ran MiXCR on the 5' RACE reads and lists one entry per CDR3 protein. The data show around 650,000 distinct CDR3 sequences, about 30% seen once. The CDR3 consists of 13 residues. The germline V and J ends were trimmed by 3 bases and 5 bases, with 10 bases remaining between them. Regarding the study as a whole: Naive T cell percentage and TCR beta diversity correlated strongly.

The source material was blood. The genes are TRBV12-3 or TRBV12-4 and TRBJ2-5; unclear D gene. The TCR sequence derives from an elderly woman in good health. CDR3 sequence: CASSFGHRETQYF. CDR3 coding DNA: TGTGCCAGCAGTTTCGGCCATCGGGAGACCCAGTACTTC.